This TCR beta chain was profiled in a study of CD8 T cells in Susac syndrome. In the study overall: When blood was collected, patients with Susac syndrome were therapy-naive, were taking corticosteroids, or were receiving intravenous immunoglobulin alone.

Trimming took 0 bases from V and 6 from J; bases not matched to a gene: 4. The CDR3 totals 15 residues. Germline values: CDR1 PRHDT, CDR2 FYEKMQ (reference sequence). With respect to this clonotype: Antigen: not known.

The study sequenced TCR beta in blood CD8+ and CD4+ T cells. Broader study findings: The CD4+ T cell repertoires that were profiled in Susac syndrome showed no clonal expansion.

Reverse transcription of about 0.5 to 1 ug RNA was carried out with random hexamers. In TCRdb, the immunoSEQ multiplex PCR reads were re-called with MiXCR into one record per CDR3 protein. The repertoire holds under 300,000 distinct CDR3 sequences, with about 96% as singletons. This TCR was recovered from a human donor with Susac syndrome. The sample was CD4+ T cells from PBMCs. The chain is built from TRBV13 and TRBJ2-4; 8 bases map to TRBD2. Written as DNA, the CDR3 is TGTGCCAGCAGCTTAGGCGGGGGGGGACTAAACATTCAGTACTTC. This codes for CASSLGGGGLNIQYF. The full variable domain, with the rest looked up from reference TRBV13 and TRBJ2-4, is AAGVIQSPRHLIKEKRETATLKCYPIPRHDTVYWYQQGPGQDPQFLISFYEKMQSDKGSIPDRFSAQQFSDYHSELNMSSLELGDSALYFCASSLGGGGLNIQYFGAGTRLSVL.